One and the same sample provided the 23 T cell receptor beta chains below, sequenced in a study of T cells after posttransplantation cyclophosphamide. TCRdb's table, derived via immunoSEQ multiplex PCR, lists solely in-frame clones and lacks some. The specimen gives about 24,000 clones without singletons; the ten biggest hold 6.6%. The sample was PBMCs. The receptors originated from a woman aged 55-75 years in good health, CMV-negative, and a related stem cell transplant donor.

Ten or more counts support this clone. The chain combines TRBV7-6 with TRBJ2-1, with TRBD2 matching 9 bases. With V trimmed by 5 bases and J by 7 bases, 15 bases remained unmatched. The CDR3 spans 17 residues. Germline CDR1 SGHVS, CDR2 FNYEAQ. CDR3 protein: CASSLTRLAGVGNEQFF. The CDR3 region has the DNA TGTGCCAGCAGCCTCACTCGGTTAGCGGGAGTTGGTAATGAGCAGTTCTTC.

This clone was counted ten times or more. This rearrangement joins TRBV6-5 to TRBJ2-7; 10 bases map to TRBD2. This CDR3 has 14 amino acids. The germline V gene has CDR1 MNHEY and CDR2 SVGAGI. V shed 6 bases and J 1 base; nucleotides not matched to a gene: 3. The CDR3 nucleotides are TGTGCCAGCAGGGGAGCGGGAGGGTCCTACGAGCAGTACTTC. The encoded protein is CASRGAGGSYEQYF.

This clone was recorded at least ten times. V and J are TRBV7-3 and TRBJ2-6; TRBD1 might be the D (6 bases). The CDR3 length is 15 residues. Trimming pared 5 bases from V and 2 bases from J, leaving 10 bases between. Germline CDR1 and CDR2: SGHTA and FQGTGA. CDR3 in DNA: TGTGCCAGCAGCCGTACAGGGACTGGGGCCAACGTCCTGACTTTC. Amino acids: CASSRTGTGANVLTF.

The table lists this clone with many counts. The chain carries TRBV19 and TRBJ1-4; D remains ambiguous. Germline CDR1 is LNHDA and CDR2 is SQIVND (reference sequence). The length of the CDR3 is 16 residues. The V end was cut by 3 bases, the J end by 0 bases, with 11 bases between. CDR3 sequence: CASSIRRSATNEKLFF. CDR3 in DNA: TGTGCCAGTAGTATTCGGCGGAGTGCAACTAATGAAAAACTGTTTTTT.

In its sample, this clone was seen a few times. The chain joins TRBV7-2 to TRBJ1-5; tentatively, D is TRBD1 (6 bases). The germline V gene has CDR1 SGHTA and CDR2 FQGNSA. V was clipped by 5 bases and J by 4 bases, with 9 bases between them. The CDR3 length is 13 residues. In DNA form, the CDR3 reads TGTGCCAGCAGCCGAGGGGGTAATCAGCCCCAGCATTTT. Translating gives CASSRGGNQPQHF.

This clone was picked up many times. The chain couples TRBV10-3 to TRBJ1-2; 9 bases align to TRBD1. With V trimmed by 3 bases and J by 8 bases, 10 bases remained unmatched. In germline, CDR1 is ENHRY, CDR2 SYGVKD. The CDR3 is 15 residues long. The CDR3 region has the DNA TGTGCCATCAGTGAAGCGGGACAGGGTATCGGGGGCTACACCTTC. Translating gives CAISEAGQGIGGYTF.

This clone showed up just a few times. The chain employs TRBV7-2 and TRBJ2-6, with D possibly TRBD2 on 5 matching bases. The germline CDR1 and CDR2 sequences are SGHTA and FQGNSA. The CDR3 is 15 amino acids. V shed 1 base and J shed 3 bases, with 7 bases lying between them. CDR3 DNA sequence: TGTGCCAGCAGCTTAGGCGGGTTTGGGGCCAACGTCCTGACTTTC. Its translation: CASSLGGFGANVLTF.

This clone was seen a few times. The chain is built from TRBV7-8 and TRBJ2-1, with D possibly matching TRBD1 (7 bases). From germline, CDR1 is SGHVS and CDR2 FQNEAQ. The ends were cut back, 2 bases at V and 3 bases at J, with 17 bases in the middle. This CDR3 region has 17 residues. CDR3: CASSLRGGGLYYNEQFF. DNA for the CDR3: TGTGCCAGCAGCTTAAGAGGAGGGGGCCTGTACTACAATGAGCAGTTCTTC. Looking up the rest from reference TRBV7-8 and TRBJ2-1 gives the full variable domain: GAGVSQSPRYKVAKRGQDVALRCDPISGHVSLFWYQQALGQGPEFLTYFQNEAQLDKSGLPSDRFFAERPEGSVSTLKIQRTQQEDSAVYLCASSLRGGGLYYNEQFFGPGTRLTVL.

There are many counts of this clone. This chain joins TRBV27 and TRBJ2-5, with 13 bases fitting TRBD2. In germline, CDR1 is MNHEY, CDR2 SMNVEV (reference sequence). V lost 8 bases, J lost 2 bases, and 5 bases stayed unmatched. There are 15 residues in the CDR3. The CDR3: CASSRGLAGQETQYF. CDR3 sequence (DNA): TGTGCCAGCTCGAGGGGACTAGCGGGACAAGAGACCCAGTACTTC.

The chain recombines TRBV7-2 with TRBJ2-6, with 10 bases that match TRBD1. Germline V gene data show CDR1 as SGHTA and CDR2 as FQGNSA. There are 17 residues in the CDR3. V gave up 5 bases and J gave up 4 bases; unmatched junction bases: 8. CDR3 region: CASSRTGTGAGANVLTF. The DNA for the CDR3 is TGTGCCAGCAGCAGAACCGGGACAGGGGCCGGGGCCAACGTCCTGACTTTC. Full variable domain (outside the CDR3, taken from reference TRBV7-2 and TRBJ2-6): GAGVSQSPSNKVTEKGKDVELRCDPISGHTALYWYRQSLGQGLEFLIYFQGNSAPDKSGLPSDRFSAERTGGSVSTLTIQRTQQEDSAVYLCASSRTGTGAGANVLTFGAGSRLTVL.

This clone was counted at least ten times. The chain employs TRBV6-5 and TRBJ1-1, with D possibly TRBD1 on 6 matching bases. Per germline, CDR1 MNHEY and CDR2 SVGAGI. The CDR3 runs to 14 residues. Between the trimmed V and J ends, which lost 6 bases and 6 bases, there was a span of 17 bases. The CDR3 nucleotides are TGTGCCAGCAGCCTTCGTCAGGGGCTAGCTGAAGCTTTCTTT. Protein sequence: CASSLRQGLAEAFF.

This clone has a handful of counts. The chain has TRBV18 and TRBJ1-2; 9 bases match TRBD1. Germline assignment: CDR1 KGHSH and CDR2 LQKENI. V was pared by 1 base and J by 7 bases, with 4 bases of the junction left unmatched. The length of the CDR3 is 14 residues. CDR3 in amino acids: CASSPLGQGGGYTF. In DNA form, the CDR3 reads TGTGCCAGCTCACCACTGGGACAGGGTGGTGGCTACACCTTC.

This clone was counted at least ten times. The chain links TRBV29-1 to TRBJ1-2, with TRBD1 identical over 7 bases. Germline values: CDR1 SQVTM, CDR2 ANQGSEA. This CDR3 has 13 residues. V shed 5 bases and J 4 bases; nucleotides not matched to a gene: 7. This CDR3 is CSVRQGLFYGYTF. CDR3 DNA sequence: TGCAGCGTTCGACAGGGTCTATTCTATGGCTACACCTTC.

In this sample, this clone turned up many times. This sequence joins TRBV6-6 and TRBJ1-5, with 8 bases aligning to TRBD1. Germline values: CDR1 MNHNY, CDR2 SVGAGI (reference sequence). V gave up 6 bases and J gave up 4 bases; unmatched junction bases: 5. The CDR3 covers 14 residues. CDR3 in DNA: TGTGCCAGCAGCCAGACAGGGGAAAATCAGCCCCAGCATTTT. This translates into CASSQTGENQPQHF.

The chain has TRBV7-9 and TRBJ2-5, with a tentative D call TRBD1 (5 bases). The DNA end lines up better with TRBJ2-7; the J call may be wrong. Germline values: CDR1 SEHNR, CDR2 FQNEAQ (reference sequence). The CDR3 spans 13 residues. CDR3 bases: TGTGCCAGCAGCCTGTGGGGCACCTACGAGCAGTACTTC. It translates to CASSLWGTYEQYF.

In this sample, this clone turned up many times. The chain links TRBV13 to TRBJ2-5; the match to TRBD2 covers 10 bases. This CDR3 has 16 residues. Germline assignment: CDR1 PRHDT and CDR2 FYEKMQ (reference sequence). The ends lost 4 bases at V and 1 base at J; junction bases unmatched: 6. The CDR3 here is CASSSRLAGLQETQYF. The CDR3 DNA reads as TGTGCCAGCAGCTCCCGACTAGCGGGCCTCCAAGAGACCCAGTACTTC.

The DNA for the CDR3 is TGCAGTGCTGGACAGGGGGGGGGCTACACCTTC. The encoded protein is CSAGQGGGYTF. The rearrangement links TRBV20-1 to TRBJ1-2; 10 bases map to TRBD1. V was pared by 5 bases and J by 8 bases, with 2 bases of the junction left unmatched. Germline assignment: CDR1 DFQATT and CDR2 SNEGSKA (reference sequence). The CDR3 runs 11 residues.

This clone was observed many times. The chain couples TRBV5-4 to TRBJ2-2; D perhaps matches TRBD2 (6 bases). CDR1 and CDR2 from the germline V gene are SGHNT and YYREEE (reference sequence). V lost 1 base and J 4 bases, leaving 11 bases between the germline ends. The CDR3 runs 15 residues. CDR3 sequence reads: CASSLIGSGTGELFF. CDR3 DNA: TGTGCCAGCAGCTTGATCGGGAGTGGCACCGGGGAGCTGTTTTTT.

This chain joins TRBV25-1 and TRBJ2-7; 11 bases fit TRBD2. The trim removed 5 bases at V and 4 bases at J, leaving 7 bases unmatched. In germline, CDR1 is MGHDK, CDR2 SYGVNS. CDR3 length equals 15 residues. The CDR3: CASSWLAGGNYEQYF. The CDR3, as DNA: TGTGCCAGCAGTTGGCTAGCGGGAGGAAATTACGAGCAGTACTTC.

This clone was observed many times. The CDR3 spells CASSLSGTGNYGYTF. The CDR3 region has the DNA TGTGCCAGCAGCTTGTCCGGGACAGGGAACTATGGCTACACCTTC. This chain connects TRBV5-5 to TRBJ1-2; 9 nucleotides line up with TRBD1. V gave up 1 base and J gave up 2 bases; unmatched junction bases: 3. The CDR3 runs 15 residues. From germline, CDR1 is SGHKS and CDR2 YYEKEE (reference sequence).

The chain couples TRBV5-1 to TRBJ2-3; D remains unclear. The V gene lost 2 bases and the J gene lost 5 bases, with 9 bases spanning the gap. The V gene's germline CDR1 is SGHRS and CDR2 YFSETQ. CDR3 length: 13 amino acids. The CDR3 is CASSFNLLDTQYF. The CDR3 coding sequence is TGCGCCAGCAGCTTCAACTTACTAGATACGCAGTATTTT. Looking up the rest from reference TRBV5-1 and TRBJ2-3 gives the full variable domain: KAGVTQTPRYLIKTRGQQVTLSCSPISGHRSVSWYQQTPGQGLQFLFEYFSETQRNKGNFPGRFSGRQFSNSRSEMNVSTLELGDSALYLCASSFNLLDTQYFGPGTRLTVL.

The CDR3 sequence: CASRLGTTGVQETQYF. The CDR3 region has the DNA TGTGCCAGCAGACTAGGGACAACAGGGGTACAAGAGACCCAGTACTTC. This chain connects TRBV7-9 to TRBJ2-5, with TRBD1 matching 7 bases. Per germline, CDR1 SEHNR and CDR2 FQNEAQ (reference sequence). The ends lost 6 bases at V and 2 bases at J; junction bases unmatched: 12. This CDR3 contains 16 residues.

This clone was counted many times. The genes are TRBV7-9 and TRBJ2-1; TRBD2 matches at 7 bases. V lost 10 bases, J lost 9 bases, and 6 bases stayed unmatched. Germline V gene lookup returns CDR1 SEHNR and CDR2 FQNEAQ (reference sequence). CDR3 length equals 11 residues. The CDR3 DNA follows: TGTGCCATCTATTGGGGGGGTGAGCAGTTCTTC. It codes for CAIYWGGEQFF.